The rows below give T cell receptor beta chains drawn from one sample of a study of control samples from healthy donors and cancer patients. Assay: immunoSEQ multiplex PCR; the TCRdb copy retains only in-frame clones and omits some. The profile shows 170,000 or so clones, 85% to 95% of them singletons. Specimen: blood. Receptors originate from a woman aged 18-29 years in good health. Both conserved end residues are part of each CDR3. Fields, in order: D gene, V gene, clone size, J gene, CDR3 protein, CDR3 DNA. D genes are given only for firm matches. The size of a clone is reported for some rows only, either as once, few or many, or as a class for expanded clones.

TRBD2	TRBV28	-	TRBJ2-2	CATRTLAEANTGELFF	TGTGCCACCAGGACTCTAGCGGAGGCCAACACCGGGGAGCTGTTTTTT
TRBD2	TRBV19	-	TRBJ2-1	CASSTLAGASYNEQFF	TGTGCCAGTAGTACCTTAGCGGGGGCTTCCTACAATGAGCAGTTCTTC
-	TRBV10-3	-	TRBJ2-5	CAISDIRETQYF	TGTGCCATCAGTGACATAAGAGAGACCCAGTACTTC
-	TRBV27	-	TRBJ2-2	CASSLSSSARFWELFF	TGTGCCAGCAGTTTATCATCCTCCGCAAGGTTCTGGGAGCTGTTTTTT
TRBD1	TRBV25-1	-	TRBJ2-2	CATTPRTGANTGELFF	TGTGCCACCACCCCCAGGACAGGGGCGAACACCGGGGAGCTGTTTTTT
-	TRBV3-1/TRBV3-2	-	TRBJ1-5	CASSHSGWEEAQPQHF	TGTGCCAGCAGCCATTCCGGCTGGGAGGAGGCTCAGCCCCAGCATTTT
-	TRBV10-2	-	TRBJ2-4	CASSEISAENIQYF	TGCGCCAGCAGTGAGATTAGTGCGGAAAACATTCAGTACTTC
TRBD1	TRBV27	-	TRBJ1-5	CASRLTGDQPQHF	TGTGCCAGCAGATTAACAGGGGATCAGCCCCAGCATTTT
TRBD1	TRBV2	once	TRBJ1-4	CASGAGQGREKLFF	TGTGCCAGCGGGGCGGGACAGGGCCGAGAAAAACTGTTTTTT
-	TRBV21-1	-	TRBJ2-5	CASRGTANQETQYF	TGTGCCAGCAGAGGGACAGCCAACCAAGAGACCCAGTACTTC
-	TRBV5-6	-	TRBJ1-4	CASSLMVDEKLFF	TGTGCCAGCAGCTTGATGGTCGATGAAAAACTGTTTTTT
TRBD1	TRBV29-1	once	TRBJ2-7	CSVASGTGNEQYF	TGCAGCGTCGCCTCCGGGACAGGGAACGAGCAGTACTTC
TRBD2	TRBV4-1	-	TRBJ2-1	CASSQDVVREGRNEQFF	TGCGCCAGCAGCCAAGATGTTGTGCGGGAGGGCCGAAATGAGCAGTTCTTC
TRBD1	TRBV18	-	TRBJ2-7	CASSPPGQASYEQYF	TGTGCCAGCTCACCACCGGGACAGGCTTCCTACGAGCAGTACTTC
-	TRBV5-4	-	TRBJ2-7	CASSFLWTVRSSYEQYF	TGTGCCAGCAGCTTTCTCTGGACAGTGAGATCCTCCTACGAGCAGTACTTC
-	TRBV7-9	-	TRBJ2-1	CASSLGGGSYNEQFF	TGTGCCAGCAGCCTTGGGGGCGGCTCCTACAATGAGCAGTTCTTC
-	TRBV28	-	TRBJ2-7	CASSLGMSVSPYEQYF	TGTGCCAGCAGTTTAGGCATGAGCGTTAGCCCCTACGAGCAGTACTTC
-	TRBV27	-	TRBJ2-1	CASRRRDSSYNEQFF	TGTGCCAGCAGAAGAAGGGATAGCTCCTACAATGAGCAGTTCTTC
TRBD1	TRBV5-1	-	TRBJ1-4	CASSLTGEGSEKLFF	TGCGCCAGCAGCTTGACAGGGGAAGGCTCTGAAAAACTGTTTTTT
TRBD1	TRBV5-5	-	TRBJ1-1	CASSLGPTTGTGTEAFF	TGTGCCAGCAGCTTGGGACCCACGACAGGGACAGGAACTGAAGCTTTCTTT
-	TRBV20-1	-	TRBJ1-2	CSARVDYGYTF	TGCAGTGCTAGAGTAGACTATGGCTACACCTTC
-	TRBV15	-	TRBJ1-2	CATSSAFRDVYGYTF	TGTGCCACCAGCTCAGCCTTCCGGGACGTTTATGGCTACACCTTC
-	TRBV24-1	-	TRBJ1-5	CATSDFSIRQARNQPQHF	TGTGCCACCAGTGATTTTTCGATTCGGCAGGCCCGCAATCAGCCCCAGCATTTT
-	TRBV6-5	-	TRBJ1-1	CASSYRLSRNTEAFF	TGTGCCAGCAGTTACAGACTGTCCCGGAACACTGAAGCTTTCTTT
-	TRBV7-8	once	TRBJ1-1	CASSLLRVDTEAFF	TGTGCCAGCAGCTTACTTCGGGTAGACACTGAAGCTTTCTTT
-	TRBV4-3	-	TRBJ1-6	CASSQGWGSPLHF	TGCGCCAGCAGCCAGGGTTGGGGTTCACCCCTCCACTTT
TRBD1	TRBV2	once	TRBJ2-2	CASSGDRGHTGELFF	TGTGCCAGCAGTGGGGACAGGGGTCACACCGGGGAGCTGTTTTTT
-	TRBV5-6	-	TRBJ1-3	CASRNRYSGNTIYF	TGTGCCAGCAGGAACAGGTACTCTGGAAACACCATATATTTT
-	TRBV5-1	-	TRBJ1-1	CASSLLPGSTEAFF	TGCGCCAGCAGCTTGTTGCCGGGGAGCACTGAAGCTTTCTTT
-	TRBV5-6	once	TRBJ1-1	CASSLGRRTEAFF	TGTGCCAGCAGCTTGGGGAGACGCACTGAAGCTTTCTTT
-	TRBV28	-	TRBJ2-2	CASTSNPRVTGELFF	TGTGCCAGCACCTCTAATCCGAGGGTAACCGGGGAGCTGTTTTTT
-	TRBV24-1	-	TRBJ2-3	CATSVGSEATQYF	TGTGCCACCAGCGTTGGTAGTGAGGCTACGCAGTATTTT
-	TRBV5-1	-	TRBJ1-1	CASSLVEGTEAFF	TGCGCCAGCAGCTTGGTCGAGGGCACTGAAGCTTTCTTT
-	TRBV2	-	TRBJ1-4	CASSETVKLFF	TGTGCCAGCAGTGAAACTGTGAAACTGTTTTTT
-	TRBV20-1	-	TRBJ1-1	CSASSRGGTEAFF	TGCAGTGCTAGTAGTCGGGGGGGAACTGAAGCTTTCTTT
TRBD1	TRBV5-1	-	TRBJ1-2	CASSLAGRGDGYTF	TGCGCCAGCAGCTTGGCCGGCAGGGGGGATGGCTACACCTTC
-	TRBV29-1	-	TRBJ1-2	CSVEVGGLYGYTF	TGCAGCGTTGAAGTAGGGGGGCTCTATGGCTACACCTTC
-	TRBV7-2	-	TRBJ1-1	CASSLSPLRGTEAFF	TGTGCCAGCAGCTTATCACCCCTTCGGGGGACTGAAGCTTTCTTT
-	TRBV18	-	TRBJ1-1	CASSGSRDTEAFF	TGTGCCAGCTCAGGGTCCCGGGACACTGAAGCTTTCTTT
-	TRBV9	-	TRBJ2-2	CASSARPGSAGELFF	TGTGCCAGCAGCGCTCGTCCAGGGAGCGCCGGGGAGCTGTTTTTT
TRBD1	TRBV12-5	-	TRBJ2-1	CASGKETGVEQFF	TGTGCTAGTGGTAAAGAGACAGGGGTTGAGCAGTTCTTC
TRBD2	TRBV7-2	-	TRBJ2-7	CASSSPSSGGSGEQYF	TGTGCCAGCAGCTCACCCTCTTCCGGCGGGAGCGGCGAGCAGTACTTC
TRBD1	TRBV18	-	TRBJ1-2	CASSPPSSGTGFFGYTF	TGTGCCAGCTCACCACCAAGCTCCGGGACAGGGTTTTTTGGCTACACCTTC
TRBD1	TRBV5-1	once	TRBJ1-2	CASSLTGTGDGYTF	TGCGCCAGCAGCTTAACCGGGACAGGGGATGGCTACACCTTC
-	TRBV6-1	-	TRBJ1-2	CASSSGRGEGYTF	TGTGCCAGCAGCTCCGGACGGGGAGAGGGCTACACCTTC
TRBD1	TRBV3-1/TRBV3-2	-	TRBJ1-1	CASSRDRGQGAFF	TGTGCCAGCAGCAGAGACAGGGGGCAGGGAGCTTTCTTT
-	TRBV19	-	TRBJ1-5	CASSNRVNQPQHF	TGTGCCAGTAGCAACAGGGTAAACCAGCCCCAGCATTTT
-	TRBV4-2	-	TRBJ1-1	CASSQDIGERAEAFF	TGTGCCAGCAGCCAAGATATAGGGGAACGGGCAGAAGCTTTCTTT
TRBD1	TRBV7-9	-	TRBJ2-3	CASSYPRTGTSDTQYF	TGTGCCAGCAGCTATCCGCGGACAGGGACAAGCGATACGCAGTATTTT
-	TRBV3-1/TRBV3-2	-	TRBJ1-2	CASSQGQGFYGYTF	TGTGCCAGCAGCCAAGGTCAGGGATTCTATGGCTACACCTTC
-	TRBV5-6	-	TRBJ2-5	CASSYPAGETQYF	TGTGCCAGCAGCTACCCGGCGGGAGAGACCCAGTACTTC
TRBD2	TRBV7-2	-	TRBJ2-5	CASSLIAGGYQETQYF	TGTGCCAGCAGCCTTATAGCGGGGGGGTACCAAGAGACCCAGTACTTC
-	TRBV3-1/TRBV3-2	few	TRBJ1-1	CASSGRGAMNTEAFF	TGTGCCAGCAGTGGTAGGGGCGCCATGAACACTGAAGCTTTCTTT
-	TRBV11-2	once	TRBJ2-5	CASSLLAGMETQYF	TGTGCCAGCAGCTTATTGGCAGGGATGGAGACCCAGTACTTC
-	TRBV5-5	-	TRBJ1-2	CASSLSPNYGYTF	TGTGCCAGCAGCTTAAGTCCTAACTATGGCTACACCTTC